This T cell receptor (beta chain) was observed in a study of T cells in Graves' hyperthyroidism and ophthalmopathy. General study results and limits: A model of 13 V-J pairs discriminated ophthalmopathy from stable hyperthyroidism.

This clonotype is a singleton in its sample. What it recognizes is unknown. This CDR3 has 16 residues. In germline, CDR1 is LNHDA, CDR2 SQIVND (reference sequence). V was shortened by 5 bases and J by 10 bases, with 24 bases between the two germline ends. Researchers amplified the TCR beta CDR3 regions from RNA transcripts. HTBI primers drove first-round RT-PCR of the TCR CDR3. A single record per CDR3 protein comes from TCRdb applying MiXCR to the multiplex PCR reads. The top ten clones hold 50% of a sample with about 340,000 distinct CDR3 sequences, 20% to 25% of them seen once. Exclusions: uncontrolled infection, other autoimmune disease, pregnancy, lactation. Every diagnosis used clinical symptoms, serum thyroxine and TRAb, thyroid ultrasound and orbital computed tomography.

This sequence joins TRBV19 and TRBJ1-5, with no clear D. Sequencing input: blood. This sequence was found in a woman in her forties or fifties with Graves' hyperthyroidism. The CDR3 DNA reads TGTGCCAGTAGTGTGACGGGGAATCCCCATCAGAAACCCCAGCATTTT. Amino acids: CASSVTGNPHQKPQHF. Complete variable domain (other parts from reference TRBV19 and TRBJ1-5): DGGITQSPKYLFRKEGQNVTLSCEQNLNHDAMYWYRQDPGQGLRLIYYSQIVNDFQKGDIAEGYSVSREKKESFPLTVTSAQKNPTAFYLCASSVTGNPHQKPQHFGDGTRLSIL.